This is a list of T cell receptor beta chains from one sample in a study of cytotoxic CD8 clonotypes in ibrutinib-treated CLL. Sequenced by immunoSEQ multiplex PCR; TCRdb stores in-frame clones only, minus some. The sample holds fewer than 35,000 clones, approximately 69% seen once. This material consisted of PBMCs, taken before ibrutinib treatment. The receptors were sampled from a human donor with chronic lymphocytic leukemia. Both conserved end residues are part of each CDR3. The D gene is left open where the match is weak. Only part of the rows carry a size: once, few, many, or a class if the clone is expanded.

d_call: -; v_call: TRBV14; j_call: TRBJ2-7; clone_size: medium-sized; cdr3_nt: TGTGCCAGCAGCCGAATTAGGCTGGGGGGGCAAGGCTCCTACGAGCAGTACTTC; cdr3_aa: CASSRIRLGGQGSYEQYF
d_call: TRBD2; v_call: TRBV4-2; j_call: TRBJ2-4; clone_size: -; cdr3_nt: TGTGCCAGCAGCCAAGAAGTGTTGAGCGGGAGGGCCAAAAACATTCAGTACTTC; cdr3_aa: CASSQEVLSGRAKNIQYF
d_call: TRBD2; v_call: TRBV19; j_call: TRBJ2-1; clone_size: -; cdr3_nt: TGTGCCAGCAACCCGACGGACAAGGGACTAGCGGGGGCTGAGCAGTTCTTC; cdr3_aa: CASNPTDKGLAGAEQFF
d_call: -; v_call: TRBV7-8; j_call: TRBJ1-4; clone_size: -; cdr3_nt: TGTGCCAGCAGTTCAGACTCAGCAACTAATGAAAAACTGTTTTTT; cdr3_aa: CASSSDSATNEKLFF
d_call: -; v_call: TRBV28; j_call: TRBJ2-7; clone_size: -; cdr3_nt: TGTGCCAGCAGGTCGTACTACGAGCAGTACTTC; cdr3_aa: CASRSYYEQYF
d_call: -; v_call: TRBV2; j_call: TRBJ1-1; clone_size: -; cdr3_nt: TGTGCCAGCAGTGAAGTCTCTGAAGCTTTCTTT; cdr3_aa: CASSEVSEAFF
d_call: -; v_call: TRBV27; j_call: TRBJ1-5; clone_size: -; cdr3_nt: TGTGCCACAAGGGTACCACGACAGTCGGGGGTTCAGCCCCAGCATTTT; cdr3_aa: CATRVPRQSGVQPQHF
d_call: -; v_call: TRBV7-9; j_call: TRBJ2-1; clone_size: few; cdr3_nt: TGTGCCAGCAGCTTAGAGTGGAGCTCCTACAATGAGCAGTTCTTC; cdr3_aa: CASSLEWSSYNEQFF
d_call: -; v_call: TRBV19; j_call: TRBJ1-5; clone_size: -; cdr3_nt: TGTGCCAGTAGCACGGTCTCTGGCAATCAGCCCCAGCATTTT; cdr3_aa: CASSTVSGNQPQHF
d_call: -; v_call: TRBV11-2; j_call: TRBJ2-7; clone_size: -; cdr3_nt: TGTGCCAGCAGCATTGGGACTCTCTACGAGCAGTACTTC; cdr3_aa: CASSIGTLYEQYF
d_call: TRBD1; v_call: TRBV5-1; j_call: TRBJ2-5; clone_size: -; cdr3_nt: TGCGCCAGCAGCTTGGTGGACAGGGGAATGGAAGAGACCCAGTACTTC; cdr3_aa: CASSLVDRGMEETQYF
d_call: -; v_call: TRBV11-3; j_call: TRBJ1-4; clone_size: -; cdr3_nt: TGTGCCAGCAGCCCGGGAGGTATAGGTTGGGCTGAAAAACTGTTTTTT; cdr3_aa: CASSPGGIGWAEKLFF
d_call: TRBD1; v_call: TRBV13; j_call: TRBJ2-7; clone_size: -; cdr3_nt: TGTGCCAGCAGATTGGCGGGACAGGGGGGGTACGAGCAGTACTTC; cdr3_aa: CASRLAGQGGYEQYF
d_call: -; v_call: TRBV29-1; j_call: TRBJ1-1; clone_size: few; cdr3_nt: TGCAGCGTTGCCGAACAGCCGTGGGGAGTCCGCACTGAAGCTTTCTTT; cdr3_aa: CSVAEQPWGVRTEAFF
d_call: TRBD1; v_call: TRBV9; j_call: TRBJ1-1; clone_size: -; cdr3_nt: TGTGCCAGCAGCGTAGAAATGGGCGGACAGGGGCCTGAAGCTTTCTTT; cdr3_aa: CASSVEMGGQGPEAFF
d_call: TRBD2; v_call: TRBV14; j_call: TRBJ2-4; clone_size: -; cdr3_nt: TGTGCCAGCAGCCCGATAGGGACTAGCGGAGGTAAAAACATTCAGTACTTC; cdr3_aa: CASSPIGTSGGKNIQYF
d_call: TRBD1; v_call: TRBV18; j_call: TRBJ2-1; clone_size: -; cdr3_nt: TGTGCCAGCTCACCAAACAGGGGAATCTCCTACAATGAGCAGTTCTTC; cdr3_aa: CASSPNRGISYNEQFF
d_call: TRBD1; v_call: TRBV7-9; j_call: TRBJ1-3; clone_size: many; cdr3_nt: TGTGCCAGCAGCTTACGATGGACAGGGGCTACATTCTCTGGAAACACCATATATTTT; cdr3_aa: CASSLRWTGATFSGNTIYF
d_call: -; v_call: TRBV27; j_call: TRBJ2-7; clone_size: few; cdr3_nt: TGTGCCAGCCTGGGGCGCTACGAGCAGTACTTC; cdr3_aa: CASLGRYEQYF
d_call: -; v_call: TRBV18; j_call: TRBJ2-7; clone_size: -; cdr3_nt: TGTGCCAGCTCACCGGGGCTACCCTACGAGCAGTACTTC; cdr3_aa: CASSPGLPYEQYF
d_call: TRBD1; v_call: TRBV2; j_call: TRBJ1-5; clone_size: -; cdr3_nt: TGTGCCAGCAGGGGACAGAGCGGTAATCAGCCCCAGCATTTT; cdr3_aa: CASRGQSGNQPQHF
d_call: -; v_call: TRBV5-1; j_call: TRBJ1-6; clone_size: few; cdr3_nt: TGCGCCAGCAGCTTGATTGGAAATCTATCACCCCTCCACTTT; cdr3_aa: CASSLIGNLSPLHF
d_call: -; v_call: TRBV30; j_call: TRBJ2-3; clone_size: -; cdr3_nt: TGTGCCTGGAGTGTACTTGGAGGGAGAGGTGATACGCAGTATTTT; cdr3_aa: CAWSVLGGRGDTQYF
d_call: -; v_call: TRBV5-4; j_call: TRBJ1-6; clone_size: -; cdr3_nt: TGTGCCAGCAGCTTTTCCCAGGCGAATTCACCCCTCCACTTT; cdr3_aa: CASSFSQANSPLHF
d_call: -; v_call: TRBV18; j_call: TRBJ1-1; clone_size: -; cdr3_nt: TGTGCCAGCTCACCACGCTTGAGTCGGGCGGGAAACACTGAAGCTTTCTTT; cdr3_aa: CASSPRLSRAGNTEAFF
d_call: -; v_call: TRBV5-6; j_call: TRBJ2-7; clone_size: -; cdr3_nt: TGTGCCAGCAGCCTAGTACCTAACGAGCAGTACTTC; cdr3_aa: CASSLVPNEQYF
d_call: TRBD1; v_call: TRBV7-6; j_call: TRBJ1-6; clone_size: once; cdr3_nt: TGTGCCAGCAGCTTAGGGGGACAGAGCTCCTATAATTCACCCCTCCACTTT; cdr3_aa: CASSLGGQSSYNSPLHF
d_call: -; v_call: TRBV25-1; j_call: TRBJ2-7; clone_size: -; cdr3_nt: TGTGCCAGCAGCGGATCCTACGAGCAGTACTTC; cdr3_aa: CASSGSYEQYF
d_call: -; v_call: TRBV9; j_call: TRBJ2-3; clone_size: once; cdr3_nt: TGTGCCAGCAGCGGGAGCACAGATACGCAGTATTTT; cdr3_aa: CASSGSTDTQYF
d_call: -; v_call: TRBV30; j_call: TRBJ1-5; clone_size: few; cdr3_nt: TGTGCCTGGAGTGTACTAAGGGGTGATCAGCCCCAGCATTTT; cdr3_aa: CAWSVLRGDQPQHF
d_call: -; v_call: TRBV18; j_call: TRBJ2-6; clone_size: -; cdr3_nt: TGTGCCAGCTCACTCTCTGGGGCCAACGTCCTGACTTTC; cdr3_aa: CASSLSGANVLTF
d_call: -; v_call: TRBV29-1; j_call: TRBJ1-5; clone_size: -; cdr3_nt: TGCAGCGTTGAAGAGGGTAGCAATCAGCCCCAGCATTTT; cdr3_aa: CSVEEGSNQPQHF
d_call: TRBD1; v_call: TRBV19; j_call: TRBJ2-7; clone_size: -; cdr3_nt: TGTGCCAGTAGTATCCCCGGGACAGGGACCGTGCAGTACTTC; cdr3_aa: CASSIPGTGTVQYF
d_call: -; v_call: TRBV7-2; j_call: TRBJ1-2; clone_size: -; cdr3_nt: TGTGCCAGCAGCTCTCGGGACCCATATGGCTACACCTTC; cdr3_aa: CASSSRDPYGYTF
d_call: -; v_call: TRBV19; j_call: TRBJ1-5; clone_size: -; cdr3_nt: TGTGCCAGTAGTATAGATTCAGGGAGGAGTCAGCCCCAGCATTTT; cdr3_aa: CASSIDSGRSQPQHF
d_call: -; v_call: TRBV7-9; j_call: TRBJ1-2; clone_size: -; cdr3_nt: TGTGCCAGCAGCTTAGTAGGGGTTAACTATGGCTACACCTTC; cdr3_aa: CASSLVGVNYGYTF
d_call: -; v_call: TRBV11-2; j_call: TRBJ2-1; clone_size: -; cdr3_nt: TGTGCCAGCAGCCAGGGACTCTGGGGTTACAATGAGCAGTTCTTC; cdr3_aa: CASSQGLWGYNEQFF
d_call: -; v_call: TRBV7-3; j_call: TRBJ2-2; clone_size: -; cdr3_nt: TGTGCCAGCAGCGGCGATTTAGGGGCGAACACCGGGGAGCTGTTTTTT; cdr3_aa: CASSGDLGANTGELFF
d_call: -; v_call: TRBV19; j_call: TRBJ2-7; clone_size: few; cdr3_nt: TGTGCCAGTAGCAGCATGGAGGGCTACGAGCAGTACTTC; cdr3_aa: CASSSMEGYEQYF
d_call: -; v_call: TRBV18; j_call: TRBJ2-1; clone_size: -; cdr3_nt: TGTGCCAGCTCATCCAAAAATGAGCAGTTCTTC; cdr3_aa: CASSSKNEQFF
d_call: TRBD2; v_call: TRBV6-6; j_call: TRBJ2-5; clone_size: -; cdr3_nt: TGTGCCAGCACTAGCGGAGAGACCCAGTACTTC; cdr3_aa: CASTSGETQYF
d_call: -; v_call: TRBV7-3; j_call: TRBJ2-7; clone_size: -; cdr3_nt: TGTGCCAGCAGCTTACAGATAACAGGTTCCGAGCAGTACTTC; cdr3_aa: CASSLQITGSEQYF
d_call: -; v_call: TRBV7-3; j_call: TRBJ1-2; clone_size: -; cdr3_nt: TGTGCCAGCAGCCCCGGGAGGGAAATGGGCTACACCTTC; cdr3_aa: CASSPGREMGYTF
d_call: -; v_call: TRBV10-3; j_call: TRBJ1-1; clone_size: -; cdr3_nt: TGTGCCATCAGTGAGTCGGAGGGAGGCACTGAAGCTTTCTTT; cdr3_aa: CAISESEGGTEAFF
d_call: TRBD1; v_call: TRBV28; j_call: TRBJ2-6; clone_size: -; cdr3_nt: TGTGCCAGCAGTTCGGGGACAGGGGGCATTACTGGGGCCAACGTCCTGACTTTC; cdr3_aa: CASSSGTGGITGANVLTF
d_call: TRBD2; v_call: TRBV7-9; j_call: TRBJ2-7; clone_size: -; cdr3_nt: TGTGCCAGCAGCTTCTCGCTAGCGGGCAGCTCCTACGAGCAGTACTTC; cdr3_aa: CASSFSLAGSSYEQYF
d_call: -; v_call: TRBV2; j_call: TRBJ2-7; clone_size: once; cdr3_nt: TGTGCCAGCAACGTGGACAGCCGGTACGAGCAGTACTTC; cdr3_aa: CASNVDSRYEQYF
d_call: -; v_call: TRBV7-9; j_call: TRBJ1-5; clone_size: few; cdr3_nt: TGTGCCAGCAGCTTAGGTGGACAGATAAGCAATCAGCCCCAGCATTTT; cdr3_aa: CASSLGGQISNQPQHF
d_call: TRBD1; v_call: TRBV7-9; j_call: TRBJ1-5; clone_size: -; cdr3_nt: TGTGCCAGCAGACCAGACAGGGGAAATCAGCCCCAGCATTTT; cdr3_aa: CASRPDRGNQPQHF
d_call: -; v_call: TRBV7-2; j_call: TRBJ2-1; clone_size: -; cdr3_nt: TGTGCCAGCAGCTCCCACACCTACAATGAGCAGTTCTTC; cdr3_aa: CASSSHTYNEQFF